This entry lists 17 T cell receptor beta chains sequenced from one sample in a study of blood T cell repertoires in COVID-19. Assay used: immunoSEQ multiplex PCR; TCRdb lists only in-frame clones, some missing. The sample lists about 310,000 clones; 90% were seen once. Sequencing was performed on peripheral blood. The receptor set was obtained from a woman aged 40 to 55 with COVID-19, enrolled during active disease.

The V call is TRBV5-6, the J call TRBJ2-1; 12 bases agree with TRBD1. Germline V CDR1 and CDR2: SGHDT, YYEEEE. The CDR3 is 16 amino acids. J was trimmed by 9 bases and V by 4 bases; bases with no gene match: 11. Here the CDR3 reads CASSPGTGGAMAEQFF. CDR3 nucleotide sequence: TGTGCCAGCAGCCCCGGGACAGGGGGCGCAATGGCTGAGCAGTTCTTC.

The rearrangement links TRBV28 to TRBJ1-4; D is perhaps TRBD1 (5 bases). Trimming took 8 bases from V and 4 from J, leaving 14 bases between them. The CDR3 is made up of 14 amino acids. The V gene's germline CDR1 is MDHEN and CDR2 SYDVKM. The CDR3: CASQGAFLNEKLFF. CDR3 in DNA: TGTGCCAGCCAAGGGGCTTTCCTTAATGAAAAACTGTTTTTT. The full variable domain, rest sourced from reference TRBV28 and TRBJ1-4, is DVKVTQSSRYLVKRTGEKVFLECVQDMDHENMFWYRQDPGLGLRLIYFSYDVKMKEKGDIPEGYSVSREKKERFSLILESASTNQTSMYLCASQGAFLNEKLFFGSGTQLSVL.

This clone appeared a single time. The rearrangement links TRBV11-1 to TRBJ1-1; the match to TRBD1 covers 7 bases. There are 13 residues in the CDR3. Losses at the gene ends were 6 bases for V and 8 bases for J; bases not matched to a gene: 9. CDR1 is SGHAT, CDR2 FQDESV, per germline (reference sequence). CDR3 amino acids: CASSYDLDREAFF. The CDR3 DNA sequence: TGTGCCAGCAGTTACGACCTGGACAGGGAAGCTTTCTTT.

The chain employs TRBV28 and TRBJ2-7; the D is unclear. Per the germline V gene, CDR1 is MDHEN and CDR2 is SYDVKM. Trimming removed 6 bases from V and 1 base from J, with 7 bases in between. The CDR3 totals 12 residues. The CDR3 reads CASRSGSYEQYF. The CDR3 nucleotides read TGTGCCAGCAGATCCGGGTCCTACGAGCAGTACTTC. The full variable domain, rest sourced from reference TRBV28 and TRBJ2-7, is DVKVTQSSRYLVKRTGEKVFLECVQDMDHENMFWYRQDPGLGLRLIYFSYDVKMKEKGDIPEGYSVSREKKERFSLILESASTNQTSMYLCASRSGSYEQYFGPGTRLTVT.

CDR3 nucleotide sequence: TGTGCCAGCAGCCCAGGGGTCTCTGGAAACACCATATATTTT. It encodes CASSPGVSGNTIYF. The V call is TRBV6-6, the J call TRBJ1-3; possibly TRBD1 for D (6 bases). Germline assignment: CDR1 MNHNY and CDR2 SVGAGI (reference sequence). CDR3 length: 14 residues. V lost 6 bases and J lost 0, with 9 bases in between.

This clone was counted once. The rearrangement uses TRBV7-9 and TRBJ2-2, with 8 bases fitting TRBD1. CDR3 size: 16 residues. Per the germline V gene, CDR1 is SEHNR and CDR2 is FQNEAQ (reference sequence). After removal of 5 bases from V and 7 bases from J, the junction contained 12 bases not matched to a gene. This chain's CDR3 is CASSALRQGKGGELFF. CDR3 nucleotide sequence: TGTGCCAGCAGCGCACTACGACAGGGGAAAGGCGGGGAGCTGTTTTTT. Variable domain in full (rest from reference TRBV7-9 and TRBJ2-2): DTGVSQNPRHKITKRGQNVTFRCDPISEHNRLYWYRQTLGQGPEFLTYFQNEAQLEKSRLLSDRFSAERPKGSFSTLEIQRTEQGDSAMYLCASSALRQGKGGELFFGEGSRLTVL.

This CDR3 reads CASSPVGAAHSNQPQHF. Here the CDR3 DNA reads TGTGCCAGCAGCCCAGTGGGGGCTGCTCATAGCAATCAGCCCCAGCATTTT. The chain couples TRBV28 to TRBJ1-5, with D possibly TRBD1 on 6 matching bases. The V end was cut by 6 bases, the J end by 0 bases, with 18 bases between. From germline, CDR1 is MDHEN and CDR2 SYDVKM. The CDR3 is made up of 17 amino acids.

The chain employs TRBV25-1 and TRBJ2-7; 8 bases line up with TRBD1. Germline assignment: CDR1 MGHDK and CDR2 SYGVNS. The ends lost 4 bases at V and 5 bases at J; junction bases unmatched: 7. This CDR3 spans 14 amino acids. The CDR3 loop reads CASSGTGSVNEQYF. DNA for the CDR3: TGTGCCAGCAGTGGGACAGGGAGTGTCAACGAGCAGTACTTC.

The genes are TRBV5-1 and TRBJ2-7, with 9 bases that match TRBD1. The CDR3 covers 14 residues. Germline V lookup: CDR1 SGHRS, CDR2 YFSETQ. J lost 4 bases, V lost 6 bases, and 8 bases had no gene match. This CDR3 reads CASTRDRGKYEQYF. The CDR3 DNA reads TGCGCCAGCACCCGCGACAGGGGGAAGTACGAGCAGTACTTC.

The V and J genes are TRBV6-6 and TRBJ1-2, with a possible D match to TRBD1 (5 bases). The CDR3 covers 12 residues. Germline CDR1 is MNHNY and CDR2 is SVGAGI (reference sequence). With 0 bases removed from V and 6 bases from J, the gap between germline ends came to 5 bases. The CDR3 DNA is TGTGCCAGCAGTTACTCGACAGATGGCTACACCTTC. It encodes CASSYSTDGYTF.

The rearrangement uses TRBV29-1 and TRBJ1-2; no definite D call. The CDR3 is made up of 12 amino acids. Per germline, CDR1 SQVTM and CDR2 ANQGSEA. V lost 4 bases to trimming and J lost 8 bases, with 14 bases between them. The DNA for the CDR3 is TGCAGCGTTGGTCGGGGAACTATCGGCTACACCTTC. Amino acid sequence: CSVGRGTIGYTF. The full variable domain, its missing parts supplied by reference TRBV29-1 and TRBJ1-2, is SAVISQKPSRDICQRGTSLTIQCQVDSQVTMMFWYRQQPGQSLTLIATANQGSEATYESGFVIDKFPISRPNLTFSTLTVSNMSPEDSSIYLCSVGRGTIGYTFGSGTRLTVV.

The chain carries TRBV7-8 and TRBJ2-3; 9 bases map to TRBD1. CDR3 length equals 17 residues. Losses at the gene ends were 5 bases for V and 0 bases for J; bases not matched to a gene: 9. Germline CDR1 and CDR2: SGHVS and FQNEAQ. The CDR3, as DNA: TGTGCCAGCAGCCCCAGGACAGGGGTGAGTAGCACAGATACGCAGTATTTT. Translating gives CASSPRTGVSSTDTQYF.

In this sample, this clone turned up a few times. The rearrangement links TRBV24-1 to TRBJ1-6; D is unresolved. The CDR3 runs to 10 residues. Trimming stripped 12 bases from V and 13 bases from J, with 12 bases between. CDR1 is KGHDR and CDR2 is SFDVKD in the germline V gene. The CDR3 loop is CAACMRPLHF. The CDR3 DNA reads TGTGCCGCCTGTATGCGGCCCCTCCACTTT.

V usage is TRBV9 and J usage is TRBJ1-3; perhaps TRBD1 as D (5 bases). CDR3 length: 17 residues. The germline V and J ends were trimmed by 4 bases and 0 bases, with 17 bases remaining between them. From germline, CDR1 is SGDLS and CDR2 YYNGEE. CDR3 amino acids: CASSHPRGISSGNTIYF. CDR3 nucleotides: TGTGCCAGCAGCCACCCCCGGGGGATTAGCTCTGGAAACACCATATATTTT.

The chain couples TRBV19 to TRBJ2-4; 10 bases fit TRBD1. This CDR3 has 15 amino acids. Germline loops: CDR1 LNHDA, CDR2 SQIVND (reference sequence). Losses at the gene ends were 4 bases for V and 7 bases for J; bases not matched to a gene: 7. CDR3 DNA: TGTGCCAGTAGTACCAGGACAGGGGGTTCGAACATTCAGTACTTC. Translating it yields CASSTRTGGSNIQYF. The entire variable domain, with the rest obtained from reference TRBV19 and TRBJ2-4, is as follows: DGGITQSPKYLFRKEGQNVTLSCEQNLNHDAMYWYRQDPGQGLRLIYYSQIVNDFQKGDIAEGYSVSREKKESFPLTVTSAQKNPTAFYLCASSTRTGGSNIQYFGAGTRLSVL.

About this clone itself: Other DNA sequences from this sample encode an identical CDR3 as well. This rearrangement joins TRBV5-4 to TRBJ1-2; the D gene is possibly TRBD1 (5 bases). The CDR3 length is 14 residues. Trimming cost V 0 bases and J 2 bases, with 8 bases left between them. Germline V CDR1 and CDR2: SGHNT, YYREEE (reference sequence). DNA for the CDR3: TGTGCCAGCAGCTTGGATACAGGCAACTATGGCTACACCTTC. This codes for CASSLDTGNYGYTF.

The V and J genes are TRBV9 and TRBJ1-2; possibly TRBD1 for D (5 bases). The CDR3 has 15 residues. V was pared by 1 base and J by 3 bases, with 13 bases between. Germline loops: CDR1 SGDLS, CDR2 YYNGEE. CDR3 region: CASSVTGDSYYGYTF. The CDR3 DNA sequence: TGTGCCAGCAGCGTAACGGGAGACAGCTACTATGGCTACACCTTC.